This TCR beta chain was documented in a study of T-cell memory formation after mild COVID-19. The CDR3 is 17 amino acids. CDR1 is SGHTA and CDR2 is FQGNSA in the germline V gene. Losses at the gene ends were 0 bases for V and 4 bases for J; bases not matched to a gene: 11. This clonotype has just a few counts. The antigen is not known. 5'RACE primed from the constant segment yielded TCR alpha and TCR beta cDNA libraries bearing sample barcodes and UMIs. TCRdb independently ran MiXCR on the 5' RACE reads; one entry per CDR3 protein. The repertoire holds a few hundred thousand distinct CDR3 sequences, with around 28% as singletons. Study-wide results and caveats: Some responding clones appeared in pre-infection memory, suggesting cross-reactive memory joined. From day 15 to 85, contracting clones were balanced between CD4 and CD8, whereas later expanders leaned toward CD4+.

This clonotype originated in an adult woman who had mild COVID-19 (a few samples of this study predate the infection). Cell type and time point are not known. The rearrangement links TRBV7-2 to TRBJ2-7; 8 bases are shared with TRBD2. The sequenced material came from PBMCs or a T cell subset sorted from them (not recorded which). The CDR3 sequence is CASSLAPGGRTQYEQYF. CDR3 DNA: TGTGCCAGCAGCTTAGCGCCCGGCGGGAGGACCCAGTACGAGCAGTACTTC.